A selection of T cell receptor beta chains follows, all from one sample in a study of control samples from healthy donors and cancer patients. Sequencing was performed with immunoSEQ multiplex PCR; in TCRdb, only in-frame clones are kept and a portion is missing. The table shows approximately 100,000 clones, with about four fifths occurring only once. Material: PBMCs. These receptor sequences come from a man in his sixties or seventies with lung cancer. Each CDR3 is given with its conserved first and last residue. Fields, in order: D gene, V gene, J gene, CDR3 protein. A D gene is named only where the DNA matches it firmly.

>.|TRBV9|TRBJ2-3
CASSVHPSPVGGPPDTQYF
>.|TRBV7-9|TRBJ1-1
CASSLVSGTEAFF
>.|TRBV10-1|TRBJ2-7
CASSQGGPEQYF
>.|TRBV7-9|TRBJ1-1
CASSLDSGAGRGTEAFF
>TRBD2|TRBV29-1|TRBJ2-2
CSVDLAGVTGELFF
>.|TRBV19|TRBJ2-2
CASSIRSSNTGELFF
>TRBD2|TRBV7-2|TRBJ2-1
CASSFPTSGGGREQFF
>TRBD2|TRBV5-1|TRBJ2-2
CASSFGKPGLAGVGAGELFF
>TRBD2|TRBV6-2/TRBV6-3|TRBJ2-5
CASSLDGGGIQETQYF
>TRBD1|TRBV30|TRBJ1-5
CAWRSGTGFNQPQHF
>TRBD1|TRBV30|TRBJ1-3
CAWSGGTGFSGNTIYF
>TRBD1|TRBV19|TRBJ2-2
CASRRAGGNTGELFF
>TRBD1|TRBV18|TRBJ2-4
CASSLDRVIQYF
>.|TRBV7-8|TRBJ2-2
CASSSPPQGTGELFF
>.|TRBV4-3|TRBJ2-3
CASSQDLGGGLGDTQYF
>TRBD2|TRBV5-6|TRBJ2-3
CASSSLAGGQTKDTQYF
>TRBD1|TRBV9|TRBJ2-7
CASSVGDRGIGQYF
>.|TRBV7-8|TRBJ2-7
CASSRSGTVGTYEQYF
>TRBD1|TRBV6-2/TRBV6-3|TRBJ2-3
CASSSSRDSFTDTQYF
>.|TRBV28|TRBJ1-2
CASSLGTVNYGYTF
>.|TRBV12-3/TRBV12-4|TRBJ1-6
CASSFSLSSPLHF
>TRBD1|TRBV27|TRBJ2-3
CASSLGTGAQYF
>TRBD1|TRBV5-1|TRBJ2-7
CASSPDRGDEQYF
>.|TRBV19|TRBJ2-1
CASSTGAGPYNEQFF
>.|TRBV4-1|TRBJ1-6
CASSQDQAPRNSYNSPLHF
>.|TRBV7-2|TRBJ2-2
CASSLVPTTGELFF
>TRBD2|TRBV6-1|TRBJ2-1
CASSEVFRLAGGEQFF
>TRBD1|TRBV5-1|TRBJ1-6
CASSTSGTGENSPLHF
>TRBD1|TRBV15|TRBJ2-5
CATSRRVGTATQETQYF
>TRBD1|TRBV18|TRBJ1-5
CASSPGQGSNQPQHF
>.|TRBV3-1/TRBV3-2|TRBJ2-7
CASSQGTYEQYF
>TRBD1|TRBV7-9|TRBJ1-4
CASSLTGGGEKLFF
>TRBD1|TRBV4-3|TRBJ1-4
CASSQGQGNNEKLFF
>.|TRBV14|TRBJ1-3
CASSSAGTGNTIYF
>.|TRBV10-2|TRBJ2-5
CASRVSGQETQYF
>.|TRBV21-1|TRBJ2-7
CASSKSAGQGIYEQYF
>TRBD2|TRBV7-9|TRBJ2-4
CASSAGGPAKNIQYF
>TRBD2|TRBV11-3|TRBJ2-1
CASSLEAGGTYNEQFF
>.|TRBV18|TRBJ2-5
CASSPWQQETQYF
>.|TRBV5-4|TRBJ2-7
CASYYRDEQYF
>.|TRBV7-2|TRBJ2-1
CASSPRWRVNEQFF
>TRBD1|TRBV18|TRBJ1-1
CASSTGAAMNTEAFF
>.|TRBV7-9|TRBJ1-6
CASSDQVPNSPLHF
>.|TRBV6-5|TRBJ1-3
CASSIDRSGNTIYF
>TRBD1|TRBV6-5|TRBJ1-2
CASSSGQAGNYGYTF
>TRBD2|TRBV5-4|TRBJ2-3
CASSPELAGGKQYF
>TRBD1|TRBV5-1|TRBJ1-1
CASSYTGQGVGNTEAFF
>.|TRBV19|TRBJ2-3
CASRSRDTDTQYF
>.|TRBV7-2|TRBJ2-5
CASSLGLLQGQETQYF
>.|TRBV3-1/TRBV3-2|TRBJ2-5
CASSQDELRETQYF
>.|TRBV9|TRBJ2-7
CASSVAPGPPNEQYF